This TCR beta chain was identified in a study of identical twins. Study-wide points: With abundant cord blood beta clonotypes, insertions were fewer; memory repertoires showed no such pattern. Invariant MAIT and iNKT cells may have partly biased zero-insertion analyses. Conclusions were drawn cross-sectionally by statistical analysis, without following the same donors.

CDR1 is SQVTM and CDR2 is ANQGSEA in the germline V gene. The CDR3 contains 14 residues. Trimming took 1 base from V and 3 from J, leaving 13 bases between them. Remarks on this clonotype: Its specificity is unknown.

TCRdb ran MiXCR on the 5' RACE reads and lists one entry per CDR3 protein. The profile shows 270,000 or so distinct CDR3 sequences, approximately 8.3% of them singletons. The sample was also reused in another study, on yellow fever vaccine responses in identical twins. As that study records: Twins reportedly mounted vaccine T cell responses that seemed partly convergent, partly personalized.

The sample taken for sequencing was CD8+ T cells sorted from blood. This receptor was identified in a woman under 30 in good health. This sequence joins TRBV29-1 and TRBJ2-7; no firm D call. This chain's CDR3 is CSVEGANWGYEQYF. For the CDR3, the DNA is TGCAGCGTTGAAGGGGCTAACTGGGGCTACGAGCAGTACTTC.